This is a list of T cell receptor beta chains from one sample in a study of T-cell memory formation after mild COVID-19. TCRdb re-derived calls from the 5' RACE reads in MiXCR, one entry per CDR3 protein. The table lists 350,000 to 450,000 distinct CDR3 sequences, approximately 15% of them singletons, with about 22% in the top ten. Sequenced: PBMCs or a T cell subset sorted from them (not recorded which). These receptors came from a young man who had mild COVID-19 (a few samples of this study predate the infection). Cell type and time point are not known. Each CDR3 is given with its conserved first and last residue. D genes are given only for firm matches. Not all rows give a size; the values are once, few, many and, for expanded clones, a class.

v_call: TRBV5-1
j_call: TRBJ1-1
d_call: TRBD1
clone_size: many
cdr3_aa: CASSLDPGQRNTEAFF
cdr3_nt: TGCGCCAGCAGCTTGGACCCGGGACAGAGGAACACTGAAGCTTTCTTT

v_call: TRBV20-1
j_call: TRBJ2-7
d_call: TRBD1
clone_size: NA
cdr3_aa: CSAKTGIAYEQYF
cdr3_nt: TGCAGTGCCAAGACAGGGATTGCGTACGAGCAGTACTTC

v_call: TRBV5-6
j_call: TRBJ1-1
d_call: TRBD1
clone_size: NA
cdr3_aa: CASSPLQGGGVSAEAFF
cdr3_nt: TGTGCCAGCAGCCCGTTACAGGGGGGCGGGGTATCGGCTGAAGCTTTCTTT

v_call: TRBV6-5
j_call: TRBJ1-1
d_call: NA
clone_size: few
cdr3_aa: CASSRRGGVVAEAFF
cdr3_nt: TGTGCCAGCAGCCGGCGGGGGGGTGTCGTGGCTGAAGCTTTCTTT

v_call: TRBV12-3/TRBV12-4
j_call: TRBJ2-5
d_call: NA
clone_size: NA
cdr3_aa: CASKREQETQYF
cdr3_nt: TGTGCCAGCAAAAGGGAACAAGAGACCCAGTACTTC

v_call: TRBV25-1
j_call: TRBJ1-4
d_call: NA
clone_size: few
cdr3_aa: CAATRGFGEKLFF
cdr3_nt: TGTGCCGCTACGAGGGGGTTTGGTGAAAAACTGTTTTTT

v_call: TRBV5-1
j_call: TRBJ1-2
d_call: TRBD1
clone_size: few
cdr3_aa: CASTAQGADGGYTF
cdr3_nt: TGCGCCAGCACCGCACAGGGGGCGGACGGTGGCTACACCTTC

v_call: TRBV20-1
j_call: TRBJ1-5
d_call: TRBD1
clone_size: NA
cdr3_aa: CSARPTGRHQPQHF
cdr3_nt: TGCAGTGCCAGGCCGACAGGGCGGCATCAGCCCCAGCATTTT

v_call: TRBV27
j_call: TRBJ2-1
d_call: TRBD2
clone_size: NA
cdr3_aa: CASSLLGLVMNEQFF
cdr3_nt: TGTGCCAGCAGTCTGTTGGGACTAGTGATGAATGAGCAGTTCTTC

v_call: TRBV6-5
j_call: TRBJ1-5
d_call: NA
clone_size: NA
cdr3_aa: CASSAGSYSNQPQHF
cdr3_nt: TGTGCCAGCAGTGCCGGGAGTTATAGCAATCAGCCCCAGCATTTT

v_call: TRBV5-6
j_call: TRBJ2-7
d_call: NA
clone_size: NA
cdr3_aa: CASSLGPISTYEQYF
cdr3_nt: TGTGCCAGCAGCTTGGGCCCGATATCCACTTACGAGCAGTACTTC

v_call: TRBV20-1
j_call: TRBJ2-1
d_call: TRBD1
clone_size: many
cdr3_aa: CSARDNQGAWNEQFF
cdr3_nt: TGCAGTGCTAGAGATAACCAGGGGGCATGGAATGAGCAGTTCTTC

v_call: TRBV6-5
j_call: TRBJ1-2
d_call: TRBD1
clone_size: few
cdr3_aa: CASSYSLTGRDGYTF
cdr3_nt: TGTGCCAGCAGTTACTCATTGACAGGGCGAGATGGCTACACCTTC

v_call: TRBV6-1
j_call: TRBJ1-2
d_call: NA
clone_size: NA
cdr3_aa: CASSELGGRVYTF
cdr3_nt: TGTGCCAGCAGTGAACTCGGAGGAAGGGTCTACACCTTC

v_call: TRBV7-9
j_call: TRBJ2-7
d_call: NA
clone_size: few
cdr3_aa: CASSPFSRAGEQYF
cdr3_nt: TGTGCCAGCAGCCCCTTTTCACGTGCGGGTGAGCAGTACTTC

v_call: TRBV10-3
j_call: TRBJ2-6
d_call: NA
clone_size: NA
cdr3_aa: CAISERRGTPGANVLTF
cdr3_nt: TGTGCCATCAGCGAACGCAGGGGAACCCCCGGGGCCAACGTCCTGACTTTC

v_call: TRBV5-1
j_call: TRBJ2-1
d_call: NA
clone_size: few
cdr3_aa: CASHLASGDNEQFF
cdr3_nt: TGCGCCAGCCATCTAGCGTCGGGGGACAATGAGCAGTTCTTC

v_call: TRBV18
j_call: TRBJ1-4
d_call: NA
clone_size: NA
cdr3_aa: CASSPGMNGEKLFF
cdr3_nt: TGTGCCAGCTCACCGGGTATGAACGGTGAAAAACTGTTTTTT